The 14 T cell receptor beta chains in this list originate from one sample, sequenced in a study of T cell responses to AZD1222 COVID-19 vaccine. This table comes from immunoSEQ multiplex PCR, and its TCRdb copy is limited to in-frame clones, with some not included. The sample has fewer than 150,000 clones, roughly 93% seen once. The sequencing used peripheral blood, collected on day 0 of AZD1222 vaccination. The receptors come from an adult in good health.

This clone was recorded once. V gene TRBV2 combines with J gene TRBJ1-2; D is possibly TRBD1 (6 bases). The CDR3 contains 17 residues. CDR1 and CDR2 (germline): SNHLY, FYNNEI. V gave up 6 bases and J gave up 3 bases, with 23 bases separating them. CDR3: CASRPTGRVGGDYGYTF. The CDR3 bases are TGTGCCAGCAGACCCACAGGGAGAGTTGGAGGGGACTATGGCTACACCTTC.

CDR3 sequence reads: CASSEASHSITEAFF. Written as DNA, the CDR3 is TGTGCCAGCAGTGAAGCCTCACACAGTATCACTGAAGCTTTCTTT. The chain has TRBV2 and TRBJ1-1; D uncertain. Germline values: CDR1 SNHLY, CDR2 FYNNEI. Trimming shortened V by 0 bases and J by 4 bases, and 12 bases separated the two germline ends. The CDR3 is 15 residues long. The whole variable domain, filled in from reference TRBV2 and TRBJ1-1, reads EPEVTQTPSHQVTQMGQEVILRCVPISNHLYFYWYRQILGQKVEFLVSFYNNEISEKSEIFDDQFSVERPDGSNFTLKIRSTKLEDSAMYFCASSEASHSITEAFFGQGTRLTVV.

This sequence joins TRBV4-1 and TRBJ1-4, with no clear D. Germline loops: CDR1 MGHRA, CDR2 YSYEKL. V was clipped by 0 bases and J by 0 bases, with 11 bases between them. The CDR3 is 17 amino acids. The chain's CDR3 is CASSQDWETTTNEKLFF. CDR3 DNA sequence: TGCGCCAGCAGCCAAGATTGGGAGACAACAACTAATGAAAAACTGTTTTTT.

A single count supports this clone. This sequence joins TRBV20-1 and TRBJ2-1; tentative D call: TRBD2 (5 bases). Germline CDR1 reads DFQATT; CDR2 reads SNEGSKA (reference sequence). The CDR3 is 11 residues long. Trimming took off 5 bases at V and 4 bases at J, with 6 bases between the two ends. CDR3 loop: CSAEGYNEQFF. CDR3 sequence (DNA): TGCAGTGCTGAGGGTTACAATGAGCAGTTCTTC.

This clone was counted a few times. The chain recombines TRBV6-5 with TRBJ1-2; D might be TRBD1 (6 bases). Looked up from germline, CDR1 is MNHEY and CDR2 is SVGAGI. V shed 6 bases and J shed 2 bases, with 10 bases lying between them. CDR3 length equals 13 residues. CDR3 amino acids: CASSSDRNYGYTF. In nucleotides, the CDR3 is TGTGCCAGCAGCTCGGACAGAAACTATGGCTACACCTTC.

J is TRBJ1-2 and V is TRBV27, with TRBD1 matching over 7 bases. Germline V lookup: CDR1 MNHEY, CDR2 SMNVEV (reference sequence). Trimming cost V 5 bases and J 7 bases; bases outside gene matches: 7. The CDR3 extends over 13 amino acids. The CDR3 reads CASSAQGMFGYTF. The DNA of the CDR3 is TGTGCCAGCAGTGCACAGGGGATGTTTGGCTACACCTTC.

CDR3 amino acids: CASSYSSGYVEQYF. CDR3 bases: TGTGCCAGCAGTTACTCGTCCGGATACGTGGAGCAGTACTTC. The chain employs TRBV6-5 and TRBJ2-7; unclear D gene. V lost 0 bases and J 7 bases, leaving 13 bases between the germline ends. This CDR3 spans 14 amino acids. The germline V gene encodes CDR1 MNHEY and CDR2 SVGAGI.

This clone has a handful of counts. The rearrangement links TRBV6-1 to TRBJ2-7; TRBD2 is a possible D gene (5 bases). The CDR3 runs to 13 residues. V was pared by 2 bases and J by 7 bases, with 12 bases between. The V gene's germline CDR1 is MNHNS and CDR2 SASEGT. The CDR3 nucleotides are TGTGCCAGCAGTGAATTAGGAGGCGGGGAGCAGTACTTC. Its protein is CASSELGGGEQYF.

The chain carries TRBV5-1 and TRBJ1-1; 7 nucleotides match TRBD1. The CDR3 sequence is 13 residues long. The junction had 5 bases not matched to a gene; V was cut back by 5 bases and J by 4 bases. CDR1 SGHRS and CDR2 YFSETQ come from the germline V gene. CDR3 coding DNA: TGCGCCAGCAGTACAGGGGATGCCACTGAAGCTTTCTTT. Translated, it gives CASSTGDATEAFF.

The chain couples TRBV29-1 to TRBJ1-1, with 8 nucleotides matching TRBD1. The CDR3 has 13 amino acids. The V segment lost 8 bases and the J segment 1 base; nucleotides outside the gene matches: 6. Looked up from germline, CDR1 is SQVTM and CDR2 is ANQGSEA. The CDR3 sequence: CSISGQGNTEAFF. CDR3 DNA: TGCAGCATCAGTGGACAGGGGAACACTGAAGCTTTCTTT.

V and J are TRBV29-1 and TRBJ2-5; D remains unclear. CDR1 and CDR2 (germline): SQVTM, ANQGSEA. V dropped 5 bases and J dropped 2 bases, with 15 bases sitting between them. CDR3 size: 14 residues. CDR3 coding DNA: TGCAGCGTTCTCTGGGAATCGTCGCAAGAGACCCAGTACTTC. It codes for CSVLWESSQETQYF.

The sample holds one count of this clone. This chain joins TRBV11-2 and TRBJ1-1, with no clear D. The germline V and J ends were trimmed by 5 bases and 6 bases, with 19 bases remaining between them. The CDR3 consists of 15 residues. Germline CDR1 SGHAT, CDR2 FQNNGV. The CDR3 spells CASSPRVGRVPEAFF. The CDR3 DNA follows: TGTGCCAGCAGCCCTCGAGTCGGTAGGGTTCCTGAAGCTTTCTTT. Filled out from reference TRBV11-2 and TRBJ1-1, the complete variable domain reads EAGVAQSPRYKIIEKRQSVAFWCNPISGHATLYWYQQILGQGPKLLIQFQNNGVVDDSQLPKDRFSAERLKGVDSTLKIQPAKLEDSAVYLCASSPRVGRVPEAFFGQGTRLTVV.

V and J are TRBV28 and TRBJ1-5; the match to TRBD1 covers 7 bases. This CDR3 has 14 amino acids. Losses at the gene ends were 5 bases for V and 5 bases for J; bases not matched to a gene: 6. CDR1 and CDR2 from the germline V gene are MDHEN and SYDVKM. CDR3 nucleotides: TGTGCCAGCAGTCCAGTGACAGGGTATCAGCCCCAGCATTTT. This sequence encodes CASSPVTGYQPQHF.

The chain couples TRBV5-5 to TRBJ2-3; no definite D call. The CDR3 runs 15 residues. CDR1 and CDR2 (germline): SGHKS, YYEKEE (reference sequence). Trimming cost V 5 bases and J 0 bases, with 13 bases left between them. The CDR3 DNA sequence: TGTGCCAGCAGGCTCGGCCTGGACAGCACAGATACGCAGTATTTT. It codes for CASRLGLDSTDTQYF.